This T cell receptor (beta chain) was found in a study of blood T cells in healthy people across ages. PCR was performed a second time for about 7 to 11 cycles using a sample-barcoded 5' primer and a J-beta primer mix. From the 5' RACE reads, TCRdb called clonotypes with MiXCR, one entry per CDR3 protein. The data contain roughly 800,000 distinct CDR3 sequences, 20% to 25% of them singletons. Comments on this clonotype: The target antigen is unknown. Germline and junction disagree at one end, which may indicate a read error.

CDR1 and CDR2 from the germline V gene are DFQATT and SNEGSKA (reference sequence). The CDR3 totals 14 residues. Findings of the study overall: Any conclusive comparison of naive versus antigen-experienced cells was prevented by using unsorted PBMCs.

These data were also filed under a second study, of T cells of mothers and their children. That work contributes: Maternal samples each gave over 9 million TCR beta CDR3 reads, and child samples roughly 3.3 million each.

The clonotype comes from a boy aged 5-17 years in good health. Source material: blood. The chain joins TRBV20-1 to TRBJ2-3; 11 bases fit TRBD2. CDR3 region: CSARLAGSTDTRYF. DNA of the CDR3: TGCAGTGCCAGACTAGCGGGGAGCACAGATACGCGGTATTTT.